The 5 T cell receptor beta chains reported below all come from one sample, sequenced in a study of tumor-infiltrating lymphocytes in primary liver carcinoma. Priming with a constant-region primer yielded TCR beta cDNA from roughly 0.45 ug total RNA. Libraries for TCR beta were built through three nested multiplex PCR rounds, which together made up a slightly modified ARM-PCR procedure. Investigators reported that the first two PCR rounds, at around 9 cycles each, used TRBV1-TRBV30 forward primers with a C-beta reverse primer. TCRdb reprocessed the multiplex PCR reads via MiXCR and lists one record per CDR3 protein. The repertoire holds 310,000 or so distinct CDR3 sequences, roughly three fifths seen once, with over 15% in the top ten. Unsorted whole blood served as the source of blood RNA, and germline DNA was extracted as well. Sequencing was carried out using peripheral blood. These receptors came from a woman between 25 and 40 years old with primary liver carcinoma and hepatitis B virus infection.

Only one count was recorded for this clonotype. One end of the junction does not line up with germline, which may come from a read error. This chain connects TRBV29-1 to TRBJ2-5; possibly TRBD1 or TRBD2 for D (5 bases each). Germline V gives CDR1 SQVTM, CDR2 ANQGSEA. This CDR3 has 15 residues. The DNA of the CDR3 is TGCAGCGTTGCGTACAGACGGAGGTTCCAAGGGACCCAGTACTTT. This codes for CSVAYRRRFQGTQYF.

This clonotype came up many times. The V call is TRBV6-2 or TRBV6-3, the J call TRBJ2-2; 8 bases are shared with TRBD2. Trimming removed 2 bases from V and 8 bases from J; junction bases left unmatched: 7. The germline V gene has CDR1 MNHEY and CDR2 SVGEGT. CDR3 length equals 15 residues. The CDR3: CASSYEAGEGGELFF. The DNA of the CDR3 is TGTGCCAGCAGTTACGAAGCGGGAGAAGGTGGGGAGCTGTTTTTT.

In its sample, this clonotype was seen a few times. The V and J genes are TRBV14 and TRBJ2-3; 10 bases match TRBD2. Germline assignment: CDR1 SGHDN and CDR2 FVKESK. Trimming at V came to 6 bases and at J to 5 bases, leaving 8 bases not matched to a gene. The CDR3 covers 15 residues. CDR3 in amino acids: CASRSGLAVLDTQYF. The CDR3 bases are TGTGCCAGCAGAAGTGGACTAGCGGTTTTAGATACGCAGTATTTT.

This clonotype showed up many times. This chain uses TRBV13 with TRBJ2-3, with D possibly matching TRBD2 (5 bases). The CDR3 loop spans 14 amino acids. V was trimmed by 3 bases and J by 5 bases, leaving 12 bases between them. Germline V lookup: CDR1 PRHDT, CDR2 FYEKMQ (reference sequence). The CDR3 protein is CASSLWGVGDTQYF. CDR3 sequence (DNA): TGTGCCAGCAGCTTGTGGGGAGTTGGAGATACGCAGTATTTT.

Concerning this clonotype: Just one base apart from a much larger clone, this may be a read error. The rearrangement uses TRBV7-9 and TRBJ2-5, with D uncertain. The CDR3 is 13 residues long. Germline CDR1 and CDR2: SEHNR and FQNEAQ (reference sequence). Trimming pared 4 bases from V and 4 bases from J, leaving 10 bases between. In DNA, the CDR3 is TGTGCCAGCAGCTCCCATGGGCGAGAGACCCAGTACTTC. This encodes CASSSHGRETQYF.